This T cell receptor beta chain derives from a study of blood T cell repertoires in COVID-19. Study-level background: The United States, Italy and Spain were the sources of the acute and convalescent COVID-19 samples.

Per the germline V gene, CDR1 is SQVTM and CDR2 is ANQGSEA. This CDR3 is built from 12 residues. Trimming stripped 8 bases from V and 3 bases from J, with 10 bases between. As originally analysed: Amplification of reference gene primers provided the estimated nucleated cell counts. This table comes from immunoSEQ multiplex PCR, and its TCRdb copy is limited to in-frame clones, with some not included. That table is the source of V, J and clone size, and D and trimming were worked out from the DNA. Of approximately 190,000 clones in the sample, about 85% were seen once. This sequence was found in a man between 65 and 85 years old with active or convalescent COVID-19. Material for sequencing was peripheral blood. This rearrangement joins TRBV29-1 to TRBJ2-2, with no clear D. CDR3 in DNA: TGCAGCCATGACACGTACACCGGGGAGCTGTTTTTT. Translated, it gives CSHDTYTGELFF.